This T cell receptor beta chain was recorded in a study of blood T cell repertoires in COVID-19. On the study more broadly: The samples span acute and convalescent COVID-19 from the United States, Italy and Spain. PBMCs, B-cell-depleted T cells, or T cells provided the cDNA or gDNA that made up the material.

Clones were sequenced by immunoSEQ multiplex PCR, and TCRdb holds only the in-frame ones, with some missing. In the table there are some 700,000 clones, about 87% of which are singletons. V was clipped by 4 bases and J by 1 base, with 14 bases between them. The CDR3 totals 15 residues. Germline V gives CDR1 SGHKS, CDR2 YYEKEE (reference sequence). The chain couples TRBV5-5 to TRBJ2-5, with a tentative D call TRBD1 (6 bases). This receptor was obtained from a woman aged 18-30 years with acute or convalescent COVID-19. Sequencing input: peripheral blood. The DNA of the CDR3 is TGTGCCAGCAGCCGACAGGTCCGGATCCAAGAGACCCAGTACTTC. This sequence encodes CASSRQVRIQETQYF.